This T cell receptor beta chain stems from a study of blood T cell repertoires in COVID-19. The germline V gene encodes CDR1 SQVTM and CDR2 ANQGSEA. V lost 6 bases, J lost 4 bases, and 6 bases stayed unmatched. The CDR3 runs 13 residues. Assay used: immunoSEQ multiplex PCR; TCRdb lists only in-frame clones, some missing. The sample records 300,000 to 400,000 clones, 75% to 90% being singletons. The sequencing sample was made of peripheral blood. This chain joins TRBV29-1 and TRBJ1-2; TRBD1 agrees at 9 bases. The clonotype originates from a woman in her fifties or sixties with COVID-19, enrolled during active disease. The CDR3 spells CSVRGTGTYGYTF. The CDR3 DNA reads TGCAGCGTCAGAGGGACAGGGACCTATGGCTACACCTTC.